This T cell receptor (beta chain) appears in the sequencing data of a study of shared clonotypes between healthy human individuals. This clone has ten or more counts. This CDR3 is built from 17 residues. V lost 2 bases, J lost 1 base, and 6 bases stayed unmatched. Germline CDR1 reads SGHNT; CDR2 reads YYREEE (reference sequence). The assay ran at deep level. Using roughly 200 ng DNA, around 30,000 T cell genomes, the sorted-subset replicate PCRs were run. Sequencing was performed with immunoSEQ multiplex PCR; in TCRdb, only in-frame clones are kept and a portion is missing. Of about 960,000 clones detected, over 75% appear once; the ten largest clones hold roughly 1.5%.

This receptor was obtained from a man between 18 and 35 years old in good health. Source material: memory CD4+ T cells sorted from blood. Subset: CD45RA-negative fraction. The rearrangement links TRBV5-4 to TRBJ2-6; TRBD1 aligns across 7 bases. Written as DNA, the CDR3 is TGTGCCAGCAGCTTAGACAGGGTTCGGTCTGGGGCCAACGTCCTGACTTTC. As protein: CASSLDRVRSGANVLTF.